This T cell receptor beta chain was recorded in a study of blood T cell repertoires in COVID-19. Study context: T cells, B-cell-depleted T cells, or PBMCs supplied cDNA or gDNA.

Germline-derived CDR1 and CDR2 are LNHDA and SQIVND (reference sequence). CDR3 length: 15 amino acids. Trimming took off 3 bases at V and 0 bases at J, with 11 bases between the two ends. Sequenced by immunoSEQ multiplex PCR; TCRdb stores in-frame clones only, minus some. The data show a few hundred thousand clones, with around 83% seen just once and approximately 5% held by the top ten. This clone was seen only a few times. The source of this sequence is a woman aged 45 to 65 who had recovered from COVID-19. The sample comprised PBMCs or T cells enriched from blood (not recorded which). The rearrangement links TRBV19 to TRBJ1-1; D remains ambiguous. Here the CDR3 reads CASSMVSRMNTEAFF. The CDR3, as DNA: TGTGCCAGTAGTATGGTATCGAGGATGAACACTGAAGCTTTCTTT.